This TCR beta chain originates from a study of CD8 T cells in ankylosing spondylitis. Findings and limits, study-wide: Several highly homologous variants made up a TCR beta motif, and this motif appeared characteristic of ankylosing spondylitis blood. Relatively scarce in peripheral blood, disease-linked clones were CD8+.

Each CDR3 protein is one row after TCRdb ran MiXCR on the 5' RACE reads. The table has 800,000 to 900,000 distinct CDR3 sequences, 12% seen once; the top ten hold approximately 0.51%. This clonotype was seen only a few times. Its antigen remains unidentified. The CDR3 sequence is 13 residues long. V was pared by 7 bases and J by 8 bases, with 14 bases between. The sequencing input was blood, either unsorted or a sorted T cell fraction (not recorded which). The chain combines TRBV12-3 or TRBV12-4 with TRBJ1-4; D is possibly TRBD1 (5 bases). The sequence was collected from a male donor with ankylosing spondylitis. CDR3 sequence reads: CASTLWGSEKLFF. CDR3 coding DNA: TGTGCCAGCACCTTATGGGGGAGCGAAAAACTGTTTTTT.